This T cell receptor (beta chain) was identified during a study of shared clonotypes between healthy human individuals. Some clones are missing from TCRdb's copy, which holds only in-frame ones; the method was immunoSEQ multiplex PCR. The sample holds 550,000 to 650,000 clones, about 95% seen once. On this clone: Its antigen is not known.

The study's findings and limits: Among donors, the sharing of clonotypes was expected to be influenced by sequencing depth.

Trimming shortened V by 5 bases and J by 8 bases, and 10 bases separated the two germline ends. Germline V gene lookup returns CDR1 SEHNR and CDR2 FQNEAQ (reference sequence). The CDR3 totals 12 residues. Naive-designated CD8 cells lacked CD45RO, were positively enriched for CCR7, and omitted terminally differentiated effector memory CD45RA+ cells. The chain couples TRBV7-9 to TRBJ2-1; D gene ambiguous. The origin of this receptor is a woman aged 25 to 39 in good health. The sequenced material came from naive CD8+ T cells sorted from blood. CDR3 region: CASSPMSHEQFF. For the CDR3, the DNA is TGTGCCAGCAGCCCCATGAGCCATGAGCAGTTCTTC.